The 2 T cell receptor beta chains presented below share a single source sample, sequenced in a study of blood T cell repertoires in COVID-19. Clones were read by immunoSEQ multiplex PCR, and TCRdb kept only the in-frame ones, dropping some. The sample lists approximately 150,000 clones; over 75% were seen once. Sequencing input: PBMCs or T cells enriched from blood (not recorded which). These receptors were collected from a man aged 50 to 59 in a cohort exposed to, infected with or recovered from COVID-19 (not recorded which).

The gene calls are TRBV19 and TRBJ2-1, with a possible D match to TRBD1 (6 bases). The CDR3 totals 15 residues. V gave up 6 bases and J gave up 2 bases, with 14 bases separating them. Germline assignment: CDR1 LNHDA and CDR2 SQIVND (reference sequence). CDR3: CASSVTQGAYNEQFF. The CDR3 DNA sequence: TGTGCCAGTAGCGTTACACAGGGAGCCTACAATGAGCAGTTCTTC.

This clone was observed a single time. The J gene is TRBJ1-4, the V gene TRBV15; D unclear. The CDR3 runs 15 residues. CDR1 and CDR2 (germline): LNHNV, YYDKDF (reference sequence). The ends were cut back, 1 base at V and 7 bases at J, with 13 bases in the middle. The chain's CDR3 is CATSRGETPSEKLFF. In nucleotides, the CDR3 is TGTGCCACCAGCAGAGGGGAGACGCCTAGTGAAAAACTGTTTTTT.